Given below is one T cell receptor beta chain in context. Its antigen is not identified. These data belong to a study of STAT3 mutations in large granular lymphocyte leukemia. Study overall: More than half of T-LGLL patients received immunosuppressive therapy. Study-level points and caveats: At least one immunodominant TCR beta clonotype appeared in every T-cell large granular lymphocyte leukemia patient. Variable sampling intervals and differing treatment regimens complicated linking therapy response to TCR clonal burden changes. Persisting codominant clonotypes may have hidden a small pathogenic clone.

Average productive template count per sample was 40,000 to 45,000. The method was immunoSEQ multiplex PCR; TCRdb's version includes in-frame clones alone and lacks a portion of them. There are approximately 13,000 clones in the sample; about 92% occur only once, and approximately 31% lies in the top ten. The CDR3 spans 13 residues. V lost 1 base and J 8 bases, leaving 8 bases between the germline ends. Per the germline V gene, CDR1 is MGHRA and CDR2 is YSYEKL. The source is a man in his forties with T-cell large granular lymphocyte leukemia. Some clones in this sample may be carry-over from other donors' samples. The chain combines TRBV4-1 with TRBJ1-4; D might be TRBD1 (5 bases). The sample taken for sequencing was peripheral blood mononuclear cells. CDR3 coding DNA: TGCGCCAGCAGCCAAGCGGGGCAGGAAAAACTGTTTTTT. It codes for CASSQAGQEKLFF.